This TCR beta chain was recorded in a study of PD-L1 blockade in urothelial cancer. Sequencing was performed with immunoSEQ multiplex PCR; in TCRdb, only in-frame clones are kept and a portion is missing. The data show about 35,000 clones, with more than 75% seen just once and about 10% held by the top ten. This CDR3 spans 14 amino acids. Trimming cost V 0 bases and J 4 bases, with 11 bases left between them. Per the germline V gene, CDR1 is SGDLS and CDR2 is YYNGEE. Noted time point: peripheral blood 6 weeks after treatment start. Each patient contributed between 1 and 8 total time points of blood mononuclear cells, pretreatment and during treatment.

This clonotype was obtained from a man between 40 and 49 years old with urothelial cancer. The sequencing here drew on PBMCs, taken around atezolizumab (anti-PD-L1) treatment. The rearrangement links TRBV9 to TRBJ2-7; D gene unclear. The CDR3 reads CASSVDVEEYEQYF. As DNA, the CDR3 is TGTGCCAGCAGCGTAGACGTCGAGGAATACGAGCAGTACTTC.